Shown below are 25 T cell receptor beta chains from a single sample sequenced in a study of blood T cell repertoires in COVID-19. Sequenced by immunoSEQ multiplex PCR; TCRdb stores in-frame clones only, minus some. The sample consists of 300,000 to 450,000 clones, approximately 81% of them appearing once. The sequencing sample was made of peripheral blood. The receptors shown here come from a woman younger than 35 with acute or convalescent COVID-19.

The gene calls are TRBV5-4 and TRBJ1-4; TRBD1 might be the D (5 bases). The V end lost 3 bases, the J end lost 12 bases, and 9 bases lay between the germline ends. The germline V gene has CDR1 SGHNT and CDR2 YYREEE (reference sequence). The CDR3 runs 11 residues. As DNA, the CDR3 is TGTGCCAGCAGCTACCTAGGGGAACTGTTTTTT. Its translation is CASSYLGELFF.

This chain links TRBV6-1 with TRBJ1-4; D gene ambiguous. Germline CDR1 is MNHNS and CDR2 is SASEGT. V lost 4 bases and J 7 bases, leaving 22 bases between the germline ends. The CDR3 has 17 residues. CDR3 region: CASSARRVTLSGEKLFF. CDR3 nucleotides: TGTGCCAGCAGTGCCCGGAGGGTAACCCTCTCGGGTGAAAAACTGTTTTTT.

This chain joins TRBV9 and TRBJ2-5, with TRBD1 as a possible D gene (5 bases). The length of the CDR3 is 13 residues. V lost 2 bases, J lost 7 bases, and 12 bases lay in between. Germline CDR1 is SGDLS and CDR2 is YYNGEE. The CDR3 DNA follows: TGTGCCAGCAGCGTGAATGGGGCCGGGACCCAGTACTTC. Translated, it gives CASSVNGAGTQYF.

This clone was detected a few times. This chain connects TRBV12-5 to TRBJ1-1; 7 bases line up with TRBD1. V shed 5 bases and J 1 base; nucleotides not matched to a gene: 7. Per the germline V gene, CDR1 is LGHNT and CDR2 is FRNRAP. CDR3 length: 15 residues. CDR3 bases: TGTGCTAGTGGTGCCCGGGGGACAGCGAACACTGAAGCTTTCTTT. As protein: CASGARGTANTEAFF.

The V gene is TRBV29-1, the J gene TRBJ2-7, with a weak D call TRBD1 (6 bases). Germline V gene data show CDR1 as SQVTM and CDR2 as ANQGSEA. Trimming took 7 bases from V and 0 from J, leaving 13 bases between them. CDR3 length: 13 amino acids. CDR3 bases: TGCAGCGCAACAGGGAAGGGCTCCTACGAGCAGTACTTC. This translates into CSATGKGSYEQYF.

The chain couples TRBV27 to TRBJ2-3; 8 nucleotides agree with TRBD2. Germline V gene sequence: CDR1 MNHEY, CDR2 SMNVEV (reference sequence). The CDR3 has 17 amino acids. V lost 3 bases to trimming and J lost 1 base; unmatched junction nucleotides: 9. CDR3 DNA: TGTGCCAGCAGTTTCTCTACGGGAGGGGGTCGCACAGATACGCAGTATTTT. This gives the protein CASSFSTGGGRTDTQYF.

This sequence joins TRBV2 and TRBJ2-2; no firm D call. V was shortened by 7 bases and J by 3 bases, with 12 bases between the two germline ends. The CDR3 runs to 14 residues. CDR1 SNHLY and CDR2 FYNNEI come from the germline V gene. The CDR3 sequence is CASTYFSDTGELFF. Here the CDR3 DNA reads TGTGCCAGCACATACTTCTCCGACACCGGGGAGCTGTTTTTT.

The chain joins TRBV27 to TRBJ2-2; possible D gene TRBD1, 6 bases. V lost 3 bases and J 4 bases, leaving 9 bases between the germline ends. CDR1 is MNHEY, CDR2 SMNVEV, per germline (reference sequence). The CDR3 loop spans 14 amino acids. The CDR3 DNA follows: TGTGCCAGCAGTTTTGGACAGATCACCGGGGAGCTGTTTTTT. Residues: CASSFGQITGELFF.

This clone was recorded a few times. At one boundary the junction diverges from the germline segment, which might be a read error. This chain links TRBV28 with TRBJ2-7; D may be TRBD1 (5 bases). The CDR3 has 12 amino acids. Germline CDR1 and CDR2: MDHEN and SYDVKM. The CDR3 coding sequence is TGTGCCAGCAGTTTCCCGACAGCTTCAACTTTGTTC. Residues: CASSFPTASTLF.

The CDR3 region is CASSWTSGEIYEQYF. Written as DNA, the CDR3 is TGTGCCAGCAGTTGGACTAGCGGGGAGATCTACGAGCAGTACTTC. The chain combines TRBV6-5 with TRBJ2-7; 12 bases align to TRBD2. Germline trimming cut 4 bases from V and 3 bases from J; bases unmatched to any gene: 4. The germline gives CDR1 MNHEY, CDR2 SVGAGI. The CDR3 totals 15 residues.

In nucleotides, the CDR3 is TGTGCCAGCAGCCCCGGACAGTACGGTGGACTGTTTTTT. Translation: CASSPGQYGGLFF. The J gene is TRBJ1-4, the V gene TRBV5-4; the D gene is possibly TRBD1 (6 bases). Germline V gene data show CDR1 as SGHNT and CDR2 as YYREEE (reference sequence). Trimming stripped 4 bases from V and 13 bases from J, with 17 bases between. There are 13 residues in the CDR3.

The CDR3 DNA is TGTGCCAGCAGTCCGACGGAGCGGACCTACGAGCAGTACTTC. Translating gives CASSPTERTYEQYF. This chain connects TRBV6-6 to TRBJ2-7; TRBD2 is a possible D gene (5 bases). In germline, CDR1 is MNHNY, CDR2 SVGAGI (reference sequence). This CDR3 is built from 14 residues. Trimming left V 5 bases short and J 2 bases short, with 13 bases between.

The V call is TRBV7-8, the J call TRBJ2-3; D is uncertain. The V end was cut by 1 base, the J end by 3 bases, with 8 bases between. From germline, CDR1 is SGHVS and CDR2 FQNEAQ. The CDR3 loop spans 14 amino acids. DNA for the CDR3: TGTGCCAGCAGCTTAGGGCCATCTACAGATACGCAGTATTTT. This sequence encodes CASSLGPSTDTQYF.

This chain connects TRBV24-1 to TRBJ1-1; 9 bases agree with TRBD1. Trimming cost V 5 bases and J 5 bases; bases outside gene matches: 2. The CDR3 spans 13 residues. Germline values: CDR1 KGHDR, CDR2 SFDVKD. The CDR3 nucleotides read TGTGCCACCAGTGTGACAGGGGGAACTGAAGCTTTCTTT. It codes for CATSVTGGTEAFF.

The CDR3 here is CASSVDLAGNNEQFF. The CDR3 DNA sequence: TGTGCCAGCAGTGTGGATCTAGCGGGCAACAATGAGCAGTTCTTC. The chain uses TRBV25-1 and TRBJ2-1; TRBD2 matches at 8 bases. The CDR3 loop spans 15 amino acids. The germline V gene has CDR1 MGHDK and CDR2 SYGVNS. Unmatched junction bases numbered 7, after V lost 4 bases and J lost 5 bases.

The chain joins TRBV7-6 to TRBJ1-5; 9 nucleotides align to TRBD1. CDR1 SGHVS and CDR2 FNYEAQ come from the germline V gene. The CDR3 consists of 17 residues. V lost 5 bases and J lost 1; bases outside the gene matches: 9. The CDR3 coding sequence is TGTGCCAGCAGCCCGGGACAGGGTCTTTCAAGCAATCAGCCCCAGCATTTT. Translating it yields CASSPGQGLSSNQPQHF.

The V call is TRBV29-1, the J call TRBJ2-1; D remains unclear. The CDR3 consists of 13 residues. Germline CDR1 and CDR2: SQVTM and ANQGSEA. With 1 base removed from V and 4 bases from J, the gap between germline ends came to 8 bases. This CDR3 reads CSVEGRVYNEQFF. The CDR3, as DNA: TGCAGCGTTGAAGGAAGAGTTTACAATGAGCAGTTCTTC.

The chain has TRBV6-1 and TRBJ2-5; D possibly corresponds to TRBD2 (6 bases). The CDR3 is 16 amino acids. V was shortened by 2 bases and J by 5 bases, with 18 bases between the two germline ends. The germline CDR1 and CDR2 sequences are MNHNS and SASEGT. The CDR3 nucleotides read TGTGCCAGCAGTGAATTAACAGGAGGGAATATCGAGACCCAGTACTTC. It is translated as CASSELTGGNIETQYF.

This rearrangement joins TRBV27 to TRBJ2-5; unclear D gene. V was clipped by 4 bases and J by 3 bases, with 3 bases between them. CDR1 and CDR2 (germline): MNHEY, SMNVEV (reference sequence). This CDR3 is 11 amino acids long. CDR3 residues: CASSSKETQYF. The CDR3 coding sequence is TGTGCCAGCAGTTCTAAAGAGACCCAGTACTTC.

CDR3 residues: CASREAAGGQYEQYF. In DNA, the CDR3 is TGTGCCAGCAGAGAGGCGGCAGGGGGCCAGTACGAGCAGTACTTC. The genes are TRBV7-2 and TRBJ2-7, with 8 bases lining up with TRBD1. Germline values: CDR1 SGHTA, CDR2 FQGNSA. The CDR3 covers 15 residues. V lost 6 bases, J lost 4 bases, and 11 bases stayed unmatched.

This clone was recorded a few times. The gene calls are TRBV7-2 and TRBJ1-6, with D tentatively TRBD1 (6 bases). The length of the CDR3 is 16 residues. CDR1 is SGHTA and CDR2 is FQGNSA in the germline V gene. Deletions cut 1 base from V and 7 bases from J, with 14 bases between. DNA for the CDR3: TGTGCCAGCAGCTTAGATGGGGGCTACCTGAATTCACCCCTCCACTTT. Residues: CASSLDGGYLNSPLHF.

CDR3 sequence reads: CASSSGQVATNEKLFF. CDR3 nucleotides: TGCGCCAGCAGCTCGGGACAGGTTGCAACTAATGAAAAACTGTTTTTT. The genes are TRBV5-1 and TRBJ1-4; 8 bases align to TRBD1. Germline trimming cut 3 bases from V and 0 bases from J; bases unmatched to any gene: 4. This CDR3 comprises 16 residues. CDR1 is SGHRS and CDR2 is YFSETQ in the germline V gene. The entire variable domain, with the rest obtained from reference TRBV5-1 and TRBJ1-4, is as follows: KAGVTQTPRYLIKTRGQQVTLSCSPISGHRSVSWYQQTPGQGLQFLFEYFSETQRNKGNFPGRFSGRQFSNSRSEMNVSTLELGDSALYLCASSSGQVATNEKLFFGSGTQLSVL.

The chain's CDR3 is CASSLGASNYEQYF. CDR3 DNA sequence: TGCGCCAGCAGCTTGGGCGCCTCTAACTACGAGCAGTACTTC. The chain couples TRBV5-1 to TRBJ2-7; no firm D call. The CDR3 loop spans 14 amino acids. Looked up from germline, CDR1 is SGHRS and CDR2 is YFSETQ. Trimming removed 0 bases at V and 3 bases at J, with 10 bases between.

The J gene is TRBJ2-7, the V gene TRBV19; 8 bases align to TRBD2. CDR3 length: 15 residues. The J segment lost 5 bases and the V segment lost 1 base, leaving 7 bases of the junction unmatched. Germline values: CDR1 LNHDA, CDR2 SQIVND (reference sequence). CDR3 in amino acids: CASSIVDGRDDEQYF. The CDR3 DNA is TGTGCCAGTAGTATAGTTGACGGGAGGGACGACGAGCAGTACTTC.

The chain carries TRBV25-1 and TRBJ2-5, with D perhaps TRBD2 (5 bases). Germline V gene sequence: CDR1 MGHDK, CDR2 SYGVNS. The CDR3 runs to 17 residues. V gave up 0 bases and J gave up 3 bases, with 17 bases separating them. CDR3: CASSEYEGGRLKETQYF. The CDR3 DNA follows: TGTGCCAGCAGTGAATATGAGGGTGGGCGTCTTAAAGAGACCCAGTACTTC.